The 32 T cell receptor beta chains below all came from one sample that was sequenced in a study of T cells after yellow fever vaccination. TCRdb passed the 5' RACE reads through MiXCR, listing each CDR3 protein once. The table records a few hundred thousand distinct CDR3 sequences, around 16% of them present only once. The specimen was PBMCs, collected 5 to 6 days after the first yellow fever vaccination. The receptors stem from a young man who received the YFV17D yellow fever vaccine.

V usage is TRBV27 and J usage is TRBJ2-5; 8 bases are a match to TRBD2. Trimming cost V 9 bases and J 5 bases; bases outside gene matches: 8. Germline lookup yields CDR1 MNHEY and CDR2 SMNVEV (reference sequence). The CDR3 is 13 amino acids. The CDR3 sequence: CASSGETRETQYF. The CDR3, as DNA: TGTGCCAGTAGCGGGGAGACGAGGGAGACCCAGTACTTC.

This clonotype was observed a handful of times. The chain employs TRBV20-1 and TRBJ2-2; D assignment may be TRBD1 or TRBD2 (6 bases each). Trimming cost V 6 bases and J 4 bases, with 18 bases left between them. The CDR3 consists of 15 residues. In germline, CDR1 is DFQATT, CDR2 SNEGSKA (reference sequence). The CDR3: CSAQIGGPGTGELFF. For the CDR3, the DNA is TGCAGTGCACAAATTGGGGGGCCGGGCACCGGGGAGCTGTTTTTT.

This clonotype was seen a handful of times. The chain employs TRBV27 and TRBJ2-5, with 7 bases fitting TRBD2. The J call may not be correct, given that the DNA end is closer to TRBJ2-3. Germline loops: CDR1 MNHEY, CDR2 SMNVEV (reference sequence). CDR3 length: 12 residues. This CDR3 reads CASSFGGGTQYF. The CDR3 bases are TGTGCCAGCAGTTTTGGGGGGGGTACGCAGTATTTT.

The V and J genes are TRBV5-1 and TRBJ1-5; D gene ambiguous. V lost 3 bases, J lost 9 bases, and 16 bases lay in between. Germline V gives CDR1 SGHRS, CDR2 YFSETQ. The CDR3 loop spans 14 amino acids. CDR3 nucleotides: TGCGCCAGCAGCTCGGAACCTAATTCCTGGCCCCAGCATTTT. Amino acid sequence: CASSSEPNSWPQHF.

This clonotype was observed a few times. This chain uses TRBV6-5 with TRBJ2-4; tentatively, D is TRBD1 (6 bases). The CDR3 contains 15 residues. Trimming removed 2 bases at V and 3 bases at J, with 11 bases between. Germline loops: CDR1 MNHEY, CDR2 SVGAGI. DNA for the CDR3: TGTGCCAGCAGTTACAAGGGGGTTGGCAAAAACATTCAGTACTTC. Protein product: CASSYKGVGKNIQYF.

This clonotype was detected only a few times. The chain is built from TRBV20-1 and TRBJ1-1; a possible D gene is TRBD1 (5 bases). Germline lookup yields CDR1 DFQATT and CDR2 SNEGSKA (reference sequence). With 6 bases removed from V and 0 bases from J, the gap between germline ends came to 11 bases. This CDR3 is built from 13 residues. The CDR3 nucleotides are TGCAGTGCGACCAGGGAGATGAACACTGAAGCTTTCTTT. This translates into CSATREMNTEAFF.

This chain connects TRBV6-1 to TRBJ2-7; a possible D gene is TRBD2 (6 bases). CDR3 length: 14 amino acids. V was shortened by 8 bases and J by 2 bases, with 16 bases between the two germline ends. Per the germline V gene, CDR1 is MNHNS and CDR2 is SASEGT. The CDR3 DNA sequence: TGTGCCAGCGGGGGGTACGGGAACACCTACGAGCAGTACGTC. Translation: CASGGYGNTYEQYV.

This clonotype was seen repeatedly, ten times or more. The chain links TRBV4-2 to TRBJ2-1; TRBD1 might be the D (6 bases). CDR3 size: 15 residues. Germline V gives CDR1 LGHNA, CDR2 YNFKEQ. With 1 base removed from V and 1 base from J, the gap between germline ends came to 8 bases. The CDR3 DNA is TGTGCCAGCAGCCAAGGTAGGGGGTCCTACAATGAGCAGTTCTTC. Encoded protein: CASSQGRGSYNEQFF.

This clonotype appeared a few times. The rearrangement joins TRBV11-2 to TRBJ2-7; 8 nucleotides align to TRBD2. The CDR3 runs 16 residues. CDR1 and CDR2 from the germline V gene are SGHAT and FQNNGV. V lost 1 base, J lost 0 bases, and 5 bases stayed unmatched. The CDR3 DNA is TGTGCCAGCAGCTTAGTTGGCGGGGGGACCTCCTACGAGCAGTACTTC. Encoded protein: CASSLVGGGTSYEQYF.

The V call is TRBV20-1, the J call TRBJ2-3; a weak D match, TRBD2 (7 bases). The CDR3 extends over 15 amino acids. Germline V CDR1 and CDR2: DFQATT, SNEGSKA (reference sequence). V was cut by 6 bases and J by 4 bases, with 20 bases left in between. The CDR3 coding sequence is TGCAGTGCCCTTCTGGGGGGGGCCTTCGCAGATACGCAGTATTTT. Its protein product is CSALLGGAFADTQYF.

This clonotype came up a few times. The gene calls are TRBV19 and TRBJ2-1, with no clear D. Germline V CDR1 and CDR2: LNHDA, SQIVND (reference sequence). The CDR3 consists of 14 residues. The ends were cut back, 7 bases at V and 2 bases at J, with 12 bases in the middle. CDR3 sequence: CASIENGAYNEQFF. The CDR3 DNA reads TGTGCCAGTATAGAGAACGGAGCCTACAATGAGCAGTTCTTC.

This clonotype has more than one count but fewer than ten. V and J are TRBV10-2 and TRBJ2-4; perhaps D is TRBD1 or TRBD2 (5 bases each). The germline V gene encodes CDR1 WSHSY and CDR2 SAAADI. V dropped 5 bases and J dropped 6 bases, with 14 bases sitting between them. The CDR3 is 14 residues long. The CDR3 loop reads CASSRDPKINIQYF. CDR3 DNA: TGCGCCAGCAGTCGGGACCCAAAGATAAACATTCAGTACTTC.

This clonotype was observed a few times. This CDR3 reads CATSDPAGTNNEQFF. CDR3 bases: TGTGCCACCAGTGATCCCGCCGGGACAAACAATGAGCAGTTCTTC. The chain combines TRBV24-1 with TRBJ2-1; a possible D gene is TRBD1 (6 bases). Between the trimmed V and J ends, which lost 3 bases and 5 bases, there was a span of 13 bases. Germline assignment: CDR1 KGHDR and CDR2 SFDVKD. The CDR3 extends over 15 amino acids.

The chain employs TRBV23-1 and TRBJ2-2; a weak D match, TRBD1 (6 bases). TRBV23-1 is given ORF status, its function remaining uncertain. The CDR3 totals 14 residues. V gave up 2 bases and J gave up 5 bases, with 9 bases separating them. The CDR3 coding sequence is TGCGCCAGCAGTCAACGACAGGATACCGGGGAGCTGTTTTTT. Translating it yields CASSQRQDTGELFF.

This chain links TRBV4-3 with TRBJ2-2, with D possibly matching TRBD1 (5 bases). Germline-derived CDR1 and CDR2 are LGHNA and YSLEER. The V end was cut by 5 bases, the J end by 1 base, with 14 bases between. This CDR3 has 16 residues. The chain's CDR3 is CASSGAGLLNTGELFF. The CDR3 region has the DNA TGCGCCAGCAGCGGGGCCGGGCTCCTGAACACCGGGGAGCTGTTTTTT.

This clonotype was seen ten or more times. The chain has TRBV29-1 and TRBJ1-2; no reliable D call. V was trimmed by 4 bases and J by 4 bases, leaving 7 bases between them. In germline, CDR1 is SQVTM, CDR2 ANQGSEA. CDR3 length equals 11 residues. This CDR3 reads CSVARSYGYTF. In DNA form, the CDR3 reads TGCAGCGTTGCTCGATCCTATGGCTACACCTTC.

This clonotype was seen only a few times. This sequence joins TRBV28 and TRBJ2-1; 7 positions agree with TRBD2. CDR1 MDHEN and CDR2 SYDVKM come from the germline V gene. The CDR3 loop spans 16 amino acids. V trimming: 3 bases; J trimming: 4 bases; junction bases outside the gene matches: 9. CDR3 region: CASSFVRASGYNEQFF. CDR3 nucleotides: TGTGCCAGCAGTTTCGTGAGGGCTAGCGGATACAATGAGCAGTTCTTC.

This clonotype came up many times. The chain uses TRBV6-1 and TRBJ2-4, with 12 positions matching TRBD2. The germline V gene encodes CDR1 MNHNS and CDR2 SASEGT. Trimming took 7 bases from V and 5 from J; bases not matched to a gene: 6. CDR3 length: 15 amino acids. Here the CDR3 reads CASKLAGGRENIQYF. CDR3 sequence (DNA): TGTGCCAGCAAACTAGCGGGGGGCCGGGAAAACATTCAGTACTTC.

The chain couples TRBV24-1 to TRBJ2-2; TRBD2 is a possible D gene (6 bases). Germline lookup yields CDR1 KGHDR and CDR2 SFDVKD. The CDR3 loop spans 15 amino acids. Trimming pared 3 bases from V and 4 bases from J, leaving 11 bases between. The chain's CDR3 is CATSDPGEPTGELFF. The CDR3 nucleotides are TGTGCCACCAGTGATCCGGGAGAACCCACCGGGGAGCTGTTTTTT.

The J gene is TRBJ2-1, the V gene TRBV6-1; tentatively, D is TRBD2 (6 bases). V was shortened by 5 bases and J by 3 bases, with 14 bases between the two germline ends. The CDR3 consists of 15 residues. Germline lookup yields CDR1 MNHNS and CDR2 SASEGT. CDR3 DNA sequence: TGTGCCAGCAGTCCGGGACTGCCCGTCTACAATGAGCAGTTCTTC. It translates to CASSPGLPVYNEQFF.

This chain uses TRBV5-1 with TRBJ2-3; the D call may be TRBD1 or TRBD2 (6 bases each). The germline V and J ends were trimmed by 4 bases and 5 bases, with 14 bases remaining between them. CDR3 length: 14 amino acids. Germline assignment: CDR1 SGHRS and CDR2 YFSETQ. CDR3 region: CASSPGGLGDTQYF. CDR3 in DNA: TGCGCCAGCAGCCCTGGGGGGCTAGGAGATACGCAGTATTTT.

The chain carries TRBV20-1 and TRBJ1-3; no firm D call. This CDR3 is built from 18 residues. In germline, CDR1 is DFQATT, CDR2 SNEGSKA (reference sequence). Between the trimmed V and J ends, which lost 3 bases and 0 bases, there was a span of 21 bases. The DNA of the CDR3 is TGCAGTGCTAGCTCTGTAGGGCCAACTTTATTCTCTGGAAACACCATATATTTT. Its protein product is CSASSVGPTLFSGNTIYF.

CDR3 nucleotides: TGCGCCAGCAGCTTGGGCAGGGACGGTGGAGACAGGGACCTTATGAACACTGAAGCTTTCTTT. This translates into CASSLGRDGGDRDLMNTEAFF. The V and J genes are TRBV5-1 and TRBJ1-1; 7 bases map to TRBD1. With V trimmed by 0 bases and J by 0 bases, 20 bases remained unmatched. The CDR3 spans 21 residues. Germline V CDR1 and CDR2: SGHRS, YFSETQ.

V usage is TRBV5-1 and J usage is TRBJ2-5; D not certain. The germline V and J ends were trimmed by 0 bases and 5 bases, with 14 bases remaining between them. Germline CDR1 is SGHRS and CDR2 is YFSETQ. The CDR3 spans 15 residues. As DNA, the CDR3 is TGCGCCAGCAGCTTGGGGGCAACCTCCGTCGAGACCCAGTACTTC. It is translated as CASSLGATSVETQYF.

This rearrangement joins TRBV27 to TRBJ1-2; the match to TRBD1 covers 7 bases. The CDR3 sequence is 13 residues long. CDR1 and CDR2 from the germline V gene are MNHEY and SMNVEV (reference sequence). The junction had 5 bases not matched to a gene; V was cut back by 4 bases and J by 6 bases. CDR3 region: CASSSYDRDGYTF. The DNA for the CDR3 is TGTGCCAGCAGTTCATACGACAGGGATGGCTACACCTTC.

A few counts support this clonotype. The chain recombines TRBV10-3 with TRBJ2-7; TRBD1 aligns across 7 bases. The CDR3 is 12 residues long. Germline lookup yields CDR1 ENHRY and CDR2 SYGVKD. The V and J ends lost 10 bases and 5 bases, in that order; junction bases with no gene match: 8. CDR3 coding DNA: TGTGCCAACAGGGGCGATAACAACGAGCAGTACTTC. This encodes CANRGDNNEQYF.

This clonotype has more than one count but fewer than ten. J is TRBJ2-3 and V is TRBV6-1; no clear D. Germline assignment: CDR1 MNHNS and CDR2 SASEGT. V dropped 6 bases and J dropped 2 bases, with 15 bases sitting between them. The CDR3 runs 15 residues. The CDR3 DNA is TGTGCCAGCAGGCCGGCCAAGGGTGACACAGATACGCAGTATTTT. It encodes CASRPAKGDTDTQYF.

The J gene is TRBJ2-7, the V gene TRBV16; D not certain. Trimming cost V 3 bases and J 2 bases, with 11 bases left between them. The CDR3 totals 14 residues. CDR1 KGHSY and CDR2 FQNENV come from the germline V gene. This CDR3 reads CASSQLEQPYEQYF. For the CDR3, the DNA is TGTGCCAGCAGCCAGTTGGAACAGCCCTACGAGCAGTACTTC.

This clonotype has a handful of counts. The J gene is TRBJ2-5, the V gene TRBV5-1, with D tentatively TRBD1 or TRBD2 (6 bases each). Germline CDR1 SGHRS, CDR2 YFSETQ. This CDR3 has 14 amino acids. V was trimmed by 1 base and J by 3 bases, leaving 10 bases between them. The CDR3 DNA reads as TGCGCCAGCAGCTTGTCGGGGGCGGAAGAGACCCAGTACTTC. This encodes CASSLSGAEETQYF. Complete variable domain (other parts from reference TRBV5-1 and TRBJ2-5): KAGVTQTPRYLIKTRGQQVTLSCSPISGHRSVSWYQQTPGQGLQFLFEYFSETQRNKGNFPGRFSGRQFSNSRSEMNVSTLELGDSALYLCASSLSGAEETQYFGPGTRLLVL.

This clonotype was counted a few times. This could be a read error, since a much larger clone is one nucleotide away. The rearrangement uses TRBV6-5 and TRBJ2-3; no clear D. Germline V CDR1 and CDR2: MNHEY, SVGAGI. CDR3 length: 14 amino acids. Trimming removed 2 bases at V and 0 bases at J, with 6 bases between. The DNA of the CDR3 is TGTGCCAGCAGTTACGGGCCTAGCACAGATACGCAGTATTTT. Translating it yields CASSYGPSTDTQYF.

In this sample, this clonotype turned up a few times. This chain connects TRBV7-9 to TRBJ2-3; D is uncertain. The germline V gene encodes CDR1 SEHNR and CDR2 FQNEAQ (reference sequence). The CDR3 has 11 residues. V was shortened by 5 bases and J by 7 bases, with 7 bases between the two germline ends. CDR3 residues: CASSPRHTQYF. The CDR3 DNA sequence: TGTGCCAGCAGCCCTCGGCATACGCAGTATTTT.

This clonotype was seen a few times. The rearrangement joins TRBV7-2 to TRBJ2-5; a possible D gene is TRBD2 (7 bases). Trimming stripped 7 bases from V and 7 bases from J, with 16 bases between. This CDR3 contains 13 residues. The germline V gene encodes CDR1 SGHTA and CDR2 FQGNSA. The CDR3 DNA reads TGTGCCAGCACCGGGGGCGGGGGCGGGACCCAGTACTTC. It is translated as CASTGGGGGTQYF. Drawing the rest from reference TRBV7-2 and TRBJ2-5, the complete variable domain is GAGVSQSPSNKVTEKGKDVELRCDPISGHTALYWYRQSLGQGLEFLIYFQGNSAPDKSGLPSDRFSAERTGGSVSTLTIQRTQQEDSAVYLCASTGGGGGTQYFGPGTRLLVL.